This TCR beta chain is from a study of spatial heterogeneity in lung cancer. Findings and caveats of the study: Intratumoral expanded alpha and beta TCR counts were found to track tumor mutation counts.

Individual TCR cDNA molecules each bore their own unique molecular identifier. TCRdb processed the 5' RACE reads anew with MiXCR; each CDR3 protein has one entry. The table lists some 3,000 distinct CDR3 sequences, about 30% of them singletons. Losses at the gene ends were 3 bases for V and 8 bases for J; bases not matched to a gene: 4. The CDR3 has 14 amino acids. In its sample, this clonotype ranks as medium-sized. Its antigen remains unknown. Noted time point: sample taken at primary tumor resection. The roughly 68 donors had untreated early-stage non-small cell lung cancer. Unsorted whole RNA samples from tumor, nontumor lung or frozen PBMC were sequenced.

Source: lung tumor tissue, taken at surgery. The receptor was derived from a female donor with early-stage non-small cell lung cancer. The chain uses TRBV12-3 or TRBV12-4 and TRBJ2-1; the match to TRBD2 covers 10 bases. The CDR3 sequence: CASSFLAGAHEQFF. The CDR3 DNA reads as TGTGCCAGCAGTTTCCTAGCGGGGGCTCATGAGCAGTTCTTC.